This TCR beta chain was retrieved from a study of T cells in tuberculosis (dated by TCRdb to between 2018 and 2020). Broadly, across the study: The study combined CD1B tetramers and high-throughput TCR immunosequencing to characterize T cells specific for the mycobacterial lipid antigen glucose monomycolate (GMM). In a South African clinical cohort, IGRA-negative adolescents, IGRA-positive adolescents with latent tuberculosis and adults with active tuberculosis were compared, with some 11 people in each group.

Turning to this clone: Its binding antigen is unknown. No much larger clonotype is one base removed from it; base qualities were not supplied.

The investigation overall reported the following: Clinical samples were chosen by availability of cryopreserved specimens, and active tuberculosis cases were adults while controls were adolescents. A classifier using the diverse GMM-specific repertoire reached approximately 90% accuracy (AUROC roughly 0.9), compared with more than 55% accuracy using GEM motif frequencies. Shorter CDR3-alpha lengths in active tuberculosis patients partly drove the smaller NN-distances, and the TCR-beta difference was not statistically significant. Compared with IGRA-negative controls, TCR-alpha repertoires from active tuberculosis had smaller mean NN-distances to GMM-specific TCRs, which suggests clonal expansion of these TCRs.

TCR libraries were generated with the immunoSEQ multiplex PCR assay, using TCR-beta and/or TCR-alpha/delta assays for each sample. The amplified TCR libraries were sequenced using the Illumina high-throughput platform. The authors' analysis ran thus. Clustering and dimensionality reduction relied on pairwise TCRdist distances among GMM-specific receptors from T cells that were either sorted ex vivo or expanded in vitro. Each clinical repertoire was scored by mean NN-distance, the average TCRdist to the nearest 10% of tetramer-positive reference sequences. GEM TCR motif frequency was computed as the fraction of unique TCRs matching known GEM sequences by V/J usage and CDR3 length. Linear discriminant analysis with leave-one-out cross-validation, implemented in scikit-learn, was used to classify active tuberculosis. TCRdb stores this immuneACCESS table with in-frame sequences only. Part of the clones is absent; in the studies checked, under half of the shortfall reflects unresolved V genes, and no reason is known for the rest. V and J calls and clone size are copied from that table; D and trimming were computed from the DNA. For this sample there are 35,000 to 40,000 clones; 85% to 95% appear just once. Clones ranked in the top ten supply about 12% of the sample.

Trimming at the junction amounts to 6 bases on V and 7 bases on J, and the germline ends lie 16 bases apart. Counted from cysteine to phenylalanine, this CDR3 has 14 amino acids. Only CDR3 DNA remains: 42 bases, in frame from the first base. The germline V gene (reference sequence) yields WNHNN for CDR1 and SYGVQD for CDR2. At study entry, a tuberculin skin test and the QuantiFERON-TB GOLD In-Tube IGRA were used to screen adolescents for latent tuberculosis infection. Immunosequencing of unsorted cryopreserved PBMC covered, on average, about 93,000 T cells per clinical donor. Eleven high schools in the Worcester region of the Western Cape, South Africa, served as enrollment sites for adolescents aged 12 to 18 years. Some 10 adolescents infected with M. tuberculosis and around ten uninfected adolescents were chosen and matched for age and sex. Adolescent PBMC were isolated from freshly drawn heparinized blood by density centrifugation and cryopreserved.

Material for sequencing was PBMCs. This TCR derives from a donor aged 10-30 years with latent tuberculosis or without tuberculosis infection. Some clones in this sample may be carry-over from other donors' samples. This chain is built from TRBV10-1 and TRBJ1-5; the D gene is perhaps TRBD1, on 5 matching bases. This receptor carries the CDR3 CASSKAGLNQPQHF. The DNA reads TGCGCCAGCAGCAAAGCAGGGCTAAACCAGCCCCAGCATTTT.